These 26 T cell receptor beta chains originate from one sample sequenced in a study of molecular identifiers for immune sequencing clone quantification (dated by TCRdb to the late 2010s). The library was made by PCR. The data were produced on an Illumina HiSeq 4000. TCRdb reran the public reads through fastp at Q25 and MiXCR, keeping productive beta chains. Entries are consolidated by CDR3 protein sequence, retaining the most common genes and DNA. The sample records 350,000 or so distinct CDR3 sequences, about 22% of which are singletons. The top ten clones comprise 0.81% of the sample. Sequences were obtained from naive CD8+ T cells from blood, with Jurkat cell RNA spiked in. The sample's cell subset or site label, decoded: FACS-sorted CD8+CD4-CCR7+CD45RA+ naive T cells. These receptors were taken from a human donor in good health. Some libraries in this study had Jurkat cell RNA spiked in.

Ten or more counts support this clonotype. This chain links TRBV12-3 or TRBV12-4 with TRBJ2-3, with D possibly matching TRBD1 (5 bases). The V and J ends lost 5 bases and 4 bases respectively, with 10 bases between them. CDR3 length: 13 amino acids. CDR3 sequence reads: CASSPRQSDTQYF. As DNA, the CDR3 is TGTGCCAGCAGTCCCCGACAGTCAGATACGCAGTATTTT.

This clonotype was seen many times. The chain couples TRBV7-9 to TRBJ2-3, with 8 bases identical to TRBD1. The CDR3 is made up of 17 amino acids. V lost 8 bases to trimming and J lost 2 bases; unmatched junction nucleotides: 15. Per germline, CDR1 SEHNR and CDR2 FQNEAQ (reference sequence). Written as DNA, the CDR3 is TGTGCCAGCCAGCCCGCGACAGGGGATTGGGACACAGATACGCAGTATTTT. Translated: CASQPATGDWDTDTQYF.

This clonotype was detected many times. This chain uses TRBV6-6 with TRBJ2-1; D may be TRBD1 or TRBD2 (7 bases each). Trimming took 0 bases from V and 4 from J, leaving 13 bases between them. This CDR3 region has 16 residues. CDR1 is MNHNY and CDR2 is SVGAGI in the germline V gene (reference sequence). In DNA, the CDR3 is TGTGCCAGCAGTTACTCGACCAGGGGGGGGTACAATGAGCAGTTCTTC. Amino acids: CASSYSTRGGYNEQFF.

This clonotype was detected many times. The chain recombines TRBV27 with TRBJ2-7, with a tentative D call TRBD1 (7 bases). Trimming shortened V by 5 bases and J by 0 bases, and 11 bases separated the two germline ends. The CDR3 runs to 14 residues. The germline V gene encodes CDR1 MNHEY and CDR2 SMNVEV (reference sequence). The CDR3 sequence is CASSPRGVSYEQYF. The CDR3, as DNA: TGTGCCAGCAGTCCCAGGGGGGTCTCCTACGAGCAGTACTTC.

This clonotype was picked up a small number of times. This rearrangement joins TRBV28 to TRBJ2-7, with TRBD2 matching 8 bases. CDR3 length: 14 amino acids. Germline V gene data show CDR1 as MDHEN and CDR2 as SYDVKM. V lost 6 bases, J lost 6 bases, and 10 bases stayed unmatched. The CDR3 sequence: CASSRAAGAGEQYF. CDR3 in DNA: TGTGCCAGCAGCAGGGCAGCGGGAGCGGGCGAGCAGTACTTC. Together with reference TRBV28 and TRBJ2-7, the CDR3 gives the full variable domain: DVKVTQSSRYLVKRTGEKVFLECVQDMDHENMFWYRQDPGLGLRLIYFSYDVKMKEKGDIPEGYSVSREKKERFSLILESASTNQTSMYLCASSRAAGAGEQYFGPGTRLTVT.

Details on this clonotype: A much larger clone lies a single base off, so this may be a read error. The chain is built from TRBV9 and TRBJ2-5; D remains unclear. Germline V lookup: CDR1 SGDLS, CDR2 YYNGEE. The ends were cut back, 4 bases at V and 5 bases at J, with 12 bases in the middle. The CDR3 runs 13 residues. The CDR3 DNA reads TGTGCCAGCAGCATCTGGGAAGACGAGACCCAGTACTTC. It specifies CASSIWEDETQYF.

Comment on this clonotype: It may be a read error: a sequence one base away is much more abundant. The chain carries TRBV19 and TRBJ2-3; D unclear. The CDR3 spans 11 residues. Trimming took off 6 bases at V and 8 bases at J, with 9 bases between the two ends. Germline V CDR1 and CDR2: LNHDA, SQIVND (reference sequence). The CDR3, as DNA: TGTGCCAGTAGCTCCGGAAGTACGCAGTATTTT. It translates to CASSSGSTQYF.

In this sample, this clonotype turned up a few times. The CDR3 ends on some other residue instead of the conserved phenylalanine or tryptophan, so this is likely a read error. CDR3 in amino acids: CSVHEGTYEQYL. The CDR3 nucleotides read TGCAGCGTTCACGAGGGCACCTACGAGCAGTACCTC. The rearrangement joins TRBV29-1 to TRBJ2-7; TRBD2 is a possible D gene (5 bases). From germline, CDR1 is SQVTM and CDR2 ANQGSEA. Deletions cut 5 bases from V and 2 bases from J, with 10 bases between. This CDR3 region has 12 residues.

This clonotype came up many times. As DNA, the CDR3 is TGTGCCAGCAGTGAAGCTACAGGAGGGTATGGCTACACCTTC. Translating it yields CASSEATGGYGYTF. The chain employs TRBV2 and TRBJ1-2, with a possible D match to TRBD1 (5 bases). This CDR3 is built from 14 residues. Trimming took 0 bases from V and 5 from J, leaving 10 bases between them. Germline CDR1 SNHLY, CDR2 FYNNEI. The variable domain in full, completed from reference TRBV2 and TRBJ1-2, reads EPEVTQTPSHQVTQMGQEVILRCVPISNHLYFYWYRQILGQKVEFLVSFYNNEISEKSEIFDDQFSVERPDGSNFTLKIRSTKLEDSAMYFCASSEATGGYGYTFGSGTRLTVV.

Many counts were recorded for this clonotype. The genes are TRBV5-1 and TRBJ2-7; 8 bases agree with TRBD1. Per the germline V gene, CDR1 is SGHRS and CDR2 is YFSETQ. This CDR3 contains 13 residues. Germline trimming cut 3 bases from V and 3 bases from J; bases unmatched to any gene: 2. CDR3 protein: CASSSGTGYEQYF. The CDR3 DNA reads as TGCGCCAGCAGCTCGGGGACAGGCTACGAGCAGTACTTC.

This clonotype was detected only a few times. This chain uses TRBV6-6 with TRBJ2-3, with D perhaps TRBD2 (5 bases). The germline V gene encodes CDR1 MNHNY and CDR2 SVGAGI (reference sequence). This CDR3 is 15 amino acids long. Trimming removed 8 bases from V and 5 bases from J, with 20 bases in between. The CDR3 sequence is CASPPGTGELDTQYF. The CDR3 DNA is TGTGCCAGCCCCCCTGGCACCGGGGAGTTAGATACGCAGTATTTT.

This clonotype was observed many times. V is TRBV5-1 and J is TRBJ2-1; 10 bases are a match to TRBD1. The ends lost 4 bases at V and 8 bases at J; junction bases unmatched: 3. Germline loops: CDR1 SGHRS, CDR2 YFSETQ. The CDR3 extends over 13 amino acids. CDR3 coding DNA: TGCGCCAGCAGCCCGACAGGGGGCTATGAGCAGTTCTTC. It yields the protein CASSPTGGYEQFF.

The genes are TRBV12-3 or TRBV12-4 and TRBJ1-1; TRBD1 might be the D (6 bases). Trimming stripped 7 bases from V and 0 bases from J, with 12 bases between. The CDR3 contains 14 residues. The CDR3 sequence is CASTQGRMNTEAFF. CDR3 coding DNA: TGTGCCAGCACCCAGGGGAGAATGAACACTGAAGCTTTCTTT.

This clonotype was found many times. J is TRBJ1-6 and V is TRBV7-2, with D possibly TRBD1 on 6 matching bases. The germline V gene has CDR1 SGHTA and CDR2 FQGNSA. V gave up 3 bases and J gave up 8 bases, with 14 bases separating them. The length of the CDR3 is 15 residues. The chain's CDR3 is CASSFVQAGDSPLHF. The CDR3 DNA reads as TGTGCCAGCAGCTTCGTCCAGGCAGGGGATTCACCCCTCCACTTT.

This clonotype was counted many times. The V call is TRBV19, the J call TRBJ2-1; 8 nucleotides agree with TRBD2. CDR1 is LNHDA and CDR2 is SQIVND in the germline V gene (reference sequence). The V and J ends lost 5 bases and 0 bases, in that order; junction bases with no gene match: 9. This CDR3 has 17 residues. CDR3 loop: CASSPSSGLDSYNEQFF. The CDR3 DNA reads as TGTGCCAGTAGTCCCTCTAGCGGGTTGGACTCCTACAATGAGCAGTTCTTC.

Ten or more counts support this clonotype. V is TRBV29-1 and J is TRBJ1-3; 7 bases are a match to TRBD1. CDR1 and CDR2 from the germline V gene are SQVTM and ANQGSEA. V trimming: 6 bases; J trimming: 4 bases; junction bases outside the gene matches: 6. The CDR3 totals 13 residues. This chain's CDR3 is CSVVGTDGNTIYF. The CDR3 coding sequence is TGCAGCGTGGTAGGGACAGACGGAAACACCATATATTTT. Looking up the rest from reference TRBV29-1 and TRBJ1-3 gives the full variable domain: SAVISQKPSRDICQRGTSLTIQCQVDSQVTMMFWYRQQPGQSLTLIATANQGSEATYESGFVIDKFPISRPNLTFSTLTVSNMSPEDSSIYLCSVVGTDGNTIYFGEGSWLTVV.

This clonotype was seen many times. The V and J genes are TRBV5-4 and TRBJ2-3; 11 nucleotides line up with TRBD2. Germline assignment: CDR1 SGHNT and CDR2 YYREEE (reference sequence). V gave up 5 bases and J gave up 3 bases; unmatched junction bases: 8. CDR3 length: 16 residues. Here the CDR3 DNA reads TGTGCCAGCAGTAACCTAGCGGGAGGATCGACAGATACGCAGTATTTT. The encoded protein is CASSNLAGGSTDTQYF.

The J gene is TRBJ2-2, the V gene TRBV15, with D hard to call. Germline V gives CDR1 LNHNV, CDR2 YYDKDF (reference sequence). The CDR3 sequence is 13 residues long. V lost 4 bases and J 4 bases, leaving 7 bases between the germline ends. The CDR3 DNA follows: TGTGCCACCAGCACAGTATCCACCGGGGAGCTGTTTTTT. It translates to CATSTVSTGELFF. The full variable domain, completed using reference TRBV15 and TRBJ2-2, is DAMVIQNPRYQVTQFGKPVTLSCSQTLNHNVMYWYQQKSSQAPKLLFHYYDKDFNNEADTPDNFQSRRPNTSFCFLDIRSPGLGDTAMYLCATSTVSTGELFFGEGSRLTVL.

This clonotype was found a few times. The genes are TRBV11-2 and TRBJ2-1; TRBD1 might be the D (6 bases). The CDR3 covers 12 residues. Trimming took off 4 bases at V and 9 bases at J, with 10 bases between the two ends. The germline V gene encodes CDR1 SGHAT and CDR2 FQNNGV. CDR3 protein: CASSWQGREQFF. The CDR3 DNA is TGTGCCAGCAGCTGGCAGGGGCGTGAGCAGTTCTTC.

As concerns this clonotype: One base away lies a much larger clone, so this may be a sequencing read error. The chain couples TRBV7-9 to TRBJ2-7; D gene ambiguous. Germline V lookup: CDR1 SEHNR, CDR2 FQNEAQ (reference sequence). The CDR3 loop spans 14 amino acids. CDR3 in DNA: TGTGCCGGCAGTCGGACCGCCAGTCCCTACGAGCAGTACTTC. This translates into CAGSRTASPYEQYF.

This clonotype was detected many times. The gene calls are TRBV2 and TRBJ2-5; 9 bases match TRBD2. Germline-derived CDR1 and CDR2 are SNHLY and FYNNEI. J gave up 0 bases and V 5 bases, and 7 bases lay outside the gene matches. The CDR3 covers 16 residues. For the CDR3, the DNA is TGTGCCAGCAGTAACGAGCGGGGGGAGTACCAAGAGACCCAGTACTTC. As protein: CASSNERGEYQETQYF.

CDR3 DNA sequence: TGTGCCAGCAGTTTATTTAGGGGCGACGAAGCTTTCTTT. It is translated as CASSLFRGDEAFF. The chain uses TRBV27 and TRBJ1-1; D possibly corresponds to TRBD1 (5 bases). V was clipped by 1 base and J by 8 bases, with 11 bases between them. CDR1 and CDR2 from the germline V gene are MNHEY and SMNVEV (reference sequence). The CDR3 is 13 amino acids.

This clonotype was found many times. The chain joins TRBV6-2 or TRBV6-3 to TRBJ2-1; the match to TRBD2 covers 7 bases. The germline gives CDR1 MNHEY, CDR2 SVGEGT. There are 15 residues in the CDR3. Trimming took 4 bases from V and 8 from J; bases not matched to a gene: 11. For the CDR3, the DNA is TGTGCCAGCAGTTTAGCGGGTTACATCGGGGATGAGCAGTTCTTC. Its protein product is CASSLAGYIGDEQFF.

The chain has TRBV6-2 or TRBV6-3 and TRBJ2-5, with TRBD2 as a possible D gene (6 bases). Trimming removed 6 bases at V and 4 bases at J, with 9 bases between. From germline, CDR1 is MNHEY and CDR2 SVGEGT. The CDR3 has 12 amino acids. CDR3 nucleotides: TGTGCCAGCAGAGCAGCGGGAGAGACCCAGTACTTC. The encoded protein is CASRAAGETQYF.

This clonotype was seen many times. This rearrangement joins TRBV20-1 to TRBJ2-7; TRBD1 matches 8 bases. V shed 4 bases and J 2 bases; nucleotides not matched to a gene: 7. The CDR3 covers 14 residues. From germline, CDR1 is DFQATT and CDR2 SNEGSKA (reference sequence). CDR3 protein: CSATSRDRTYEQYF. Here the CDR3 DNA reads TGCAGTGCTACTTCCCGGGACAGGACCTACGAGCAGTACTTC.

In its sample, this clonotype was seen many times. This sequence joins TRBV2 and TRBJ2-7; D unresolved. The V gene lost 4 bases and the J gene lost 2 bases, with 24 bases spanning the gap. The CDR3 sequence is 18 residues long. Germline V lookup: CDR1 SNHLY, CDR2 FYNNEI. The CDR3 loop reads CASSVARFATVGTYEQYF. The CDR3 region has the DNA TGTGCCAGCAGTGTTGCTAGGTTCGCTACAGTTGGAACCTACGAGCAGTACTTC.